These 2 T cell receptor beta chains were all obtained from the same sample, sequenced in a study of blood T cell repertoires in COVID-19. Measured with immunoSEQ multiplex PCR; TCRdb has only the in-frame clones, and not every one. Among approximately 170,000 clones listed, about 83% were seen once. The specimen sequenced was peripheral blood. These receptors all come from a woman aged 65 to 85 who had recovered from COVID-19.

This clone was observed a few times. This rearrangement joins TRBV25-1 to TRBJ1-2; TRBD1 matches at 9 bases. CDR3 length: 17 amino acids. Germline values: CDR1 MGHDK, CDR2 SYGVNS. The V and J ends lost 1 base and 1 base, in that order; junction bases with no gene match: 7. CDR3 sequence (DNA): TGTGCCAGCAGTGAATCTGGGGACAGGGACCTTAACTATGGCTACACCTTC. Its translation is CASSESGDRDLNYGYTF.

This clone was recorded a few times. The rearrangement uses TRBV27 and TRBJ1-1, with D possibly TRBD1 on 6 matching bases. Germline values: CDR1 MNHEY, CDR2 SMNVEV (reference sequence). The CDR3 runs 14 residues. V dropped 8 bases and J dropped 0 bases, with 13 bases sitting between them. The CDR3 region has the DNA TGTGCCAGCGGGTTGGGGGCCTTGAACACTGAAGCTTTCTTT. Translated: CASGLGALNTEAFF.